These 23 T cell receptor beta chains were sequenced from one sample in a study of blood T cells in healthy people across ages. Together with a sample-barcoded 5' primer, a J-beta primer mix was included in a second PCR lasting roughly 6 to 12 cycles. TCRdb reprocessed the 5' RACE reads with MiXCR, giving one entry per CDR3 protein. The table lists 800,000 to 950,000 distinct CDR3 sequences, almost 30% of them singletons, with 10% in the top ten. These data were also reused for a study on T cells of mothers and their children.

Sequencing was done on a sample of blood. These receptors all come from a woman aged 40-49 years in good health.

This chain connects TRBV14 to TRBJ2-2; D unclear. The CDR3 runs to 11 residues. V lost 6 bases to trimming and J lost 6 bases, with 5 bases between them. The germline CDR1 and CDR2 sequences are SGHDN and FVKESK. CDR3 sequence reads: CASRVAGELFF. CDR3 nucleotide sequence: TGTGCCAGCAGGGTTGCCGGGGAGCTGTTTTTT. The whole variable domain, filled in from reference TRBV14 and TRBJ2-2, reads EAGVTQFPSHSVIEKGQTVTLRCDPISGHDNLYWYRRVMGKEIKFLLHFVKESKQDESGMPNNRFLAERTGGTYSTLKVQPAELEDSGVYFCASRVAGELFFGEGSRLTVL.

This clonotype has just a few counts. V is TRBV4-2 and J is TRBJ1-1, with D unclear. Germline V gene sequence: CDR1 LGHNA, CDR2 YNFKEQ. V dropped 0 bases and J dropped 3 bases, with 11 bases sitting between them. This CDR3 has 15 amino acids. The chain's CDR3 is CASSQDGLEYTEAFF. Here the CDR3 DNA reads TGTGCCAGCAGCCAAGACGGTCTGGAGTACACTGAAGCTTTCTTT.

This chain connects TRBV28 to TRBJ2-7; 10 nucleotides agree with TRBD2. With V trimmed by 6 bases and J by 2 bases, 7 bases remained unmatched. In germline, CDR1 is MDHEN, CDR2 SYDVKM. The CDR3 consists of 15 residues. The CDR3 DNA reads TGTGCCAGCAGACCCCAAGCGGGGGGGCCCTACGAGCAGTACTTC. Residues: CASRPQAGGPYEQYF.

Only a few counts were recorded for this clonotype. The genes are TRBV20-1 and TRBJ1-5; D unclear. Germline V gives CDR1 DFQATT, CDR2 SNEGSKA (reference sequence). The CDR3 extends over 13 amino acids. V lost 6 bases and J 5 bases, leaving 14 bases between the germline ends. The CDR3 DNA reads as TGCAGTGCCAATCAAGGGATTGATCAGCCCCAGCATTTT. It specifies CSANQGIDQPQHF.

CDR3 nucleotides: TGTGCCAGCGGGATGACAGGGAGGTACGAGCAGTACTTC. Translated: CASGMTGRYEQYF. The gene calls are TRBV27 and TRBJ2-7, with TRBD1 as a possible D gene (7 bases). Trimming shortened V by 8 bases and J by 4 bases, and 15 bases separated the two germline ends. CDR1 and CDR2 from the germline V gene are MNHEY and SMNVEV (reference sequence). The CDR3 loop spans 13 amino acids.

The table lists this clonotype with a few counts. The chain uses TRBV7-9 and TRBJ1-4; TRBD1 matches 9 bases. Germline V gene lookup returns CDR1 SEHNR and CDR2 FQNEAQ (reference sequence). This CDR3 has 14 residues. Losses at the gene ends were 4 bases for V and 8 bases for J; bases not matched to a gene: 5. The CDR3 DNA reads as TGTGCCAGCAGCTCCGGACAGGGGCAGGAAAAACTGTTTTTT. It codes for CASSSGQGQEKLFF.

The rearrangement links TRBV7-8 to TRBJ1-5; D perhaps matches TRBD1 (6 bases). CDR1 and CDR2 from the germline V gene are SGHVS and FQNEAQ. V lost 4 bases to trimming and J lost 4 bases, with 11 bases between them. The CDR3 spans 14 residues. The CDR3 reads CASSWDIGNQPQHF. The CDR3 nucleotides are TGTGCCAGCAGCTGGGACATTGGGAATCAGCCCCAGCATTTT.

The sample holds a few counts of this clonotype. The CDR3 protein is CASSRRDRGYEKLFF. The CDR3 nucleotides read TGTGCCAGCAGCCGCAGGGACAGGGGGTATGAAAAACTGTTTTTT. The chain has TRBV3-1 and TRBJ1-4; 11 nucleotides align to TRBD1. V shed 4 bases, J shed 6 bases, and the junction held 4 bases outside the gene matches. Germline V lookup: CDR1 LGHDT, CDR2 YNNKEL (reference sequence). The CDR3 is 15 residues long.

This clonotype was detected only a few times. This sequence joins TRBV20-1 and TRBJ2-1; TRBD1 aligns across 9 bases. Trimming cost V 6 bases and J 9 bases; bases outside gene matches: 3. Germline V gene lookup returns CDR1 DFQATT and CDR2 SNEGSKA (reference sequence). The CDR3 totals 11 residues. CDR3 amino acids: CSAGQGSEQFF. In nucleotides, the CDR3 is TGCAGTGCCGGACAGGGGAGTGAGCAGTTCTTC.

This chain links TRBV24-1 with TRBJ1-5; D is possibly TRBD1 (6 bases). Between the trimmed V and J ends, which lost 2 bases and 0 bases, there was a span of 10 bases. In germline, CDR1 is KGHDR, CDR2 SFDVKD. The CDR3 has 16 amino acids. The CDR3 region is CATSDSQGYSNQPQHF. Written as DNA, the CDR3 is TGTGCCACCAGTGATTCACAGGGATATAGCAATCAGCCCCAGCATTTT.

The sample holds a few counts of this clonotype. The CDR3 loop is CATSRVRNSYEQYF. DNA for the CDR3: TGTGCCACCAGCAGAGTCAGGAACTCCTACGAGCAGTACTTC. The chain is built from TRBV15 and TRBJ2-7; unclear D gene. This CDR3 is 14 amino acids long. The V and J ends lost 1 base and 0 bases respectively, with 7 bases between them. The V gene's germline CDR1 is LNHNV and CDR2 YYDKDF (reference sequence). Full variable domain (outside the CDR3, taken from reference TRBV15 and TRBJ2-7): DAMVIQNPRYQVTQFGKPVTLSCSQTLNHNVMYWYQQKSSQAPKLLFHYYDKDFNNEADTPDNFQSRRPNTSFCFLDIRSPGLGDTAMYLCATSRVRNSYEQYFGPGTRLTVT.

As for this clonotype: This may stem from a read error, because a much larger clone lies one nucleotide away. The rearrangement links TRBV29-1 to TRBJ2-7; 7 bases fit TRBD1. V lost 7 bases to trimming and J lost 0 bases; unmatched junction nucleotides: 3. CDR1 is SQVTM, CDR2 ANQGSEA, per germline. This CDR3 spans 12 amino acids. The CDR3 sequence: CSGGQFSYEQYF. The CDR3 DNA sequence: TGCAGCGGGGGACAGTTCTCCTACGAGCAGTACTTC.

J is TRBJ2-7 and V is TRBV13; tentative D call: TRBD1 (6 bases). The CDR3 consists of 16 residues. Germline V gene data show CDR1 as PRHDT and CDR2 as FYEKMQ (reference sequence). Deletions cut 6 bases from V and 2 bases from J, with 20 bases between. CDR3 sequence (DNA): TGTGCCAGCAGTGCCCCAGGGGAGTTTGTCGCCTACGAGCAGTACTTC. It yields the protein CASSAPGEFVAYEQYF.

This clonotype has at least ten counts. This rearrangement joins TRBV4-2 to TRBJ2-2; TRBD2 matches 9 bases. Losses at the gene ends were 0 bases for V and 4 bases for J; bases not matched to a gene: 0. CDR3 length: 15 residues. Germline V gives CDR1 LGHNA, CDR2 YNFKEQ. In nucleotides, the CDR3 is TGTGCCAGCAGCCAAGAAGCGGGGGGCACCGGGGAGCTGTTTTTT. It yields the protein CASSQEAGGTGELFF.

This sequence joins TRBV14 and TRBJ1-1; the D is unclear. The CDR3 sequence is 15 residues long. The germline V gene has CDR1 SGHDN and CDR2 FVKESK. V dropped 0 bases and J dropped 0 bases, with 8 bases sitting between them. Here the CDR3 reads CASSQDQALNTEAFF. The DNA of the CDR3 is TGTGCCAGCAGCCAAGATCAGGCTTTGAACACTGAAGCTTTCTTT. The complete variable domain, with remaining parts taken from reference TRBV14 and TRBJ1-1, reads EAGVTQFPSHSVIEKGQTVTLRCDPISGHDNLYWYRRVMGKEIKFLLHFVKESKQDESGMPNNRFLAERTGGTYSTLKVQPAELEDSGVYFCASSQDQALNTEAFFGQGTRLTVV.

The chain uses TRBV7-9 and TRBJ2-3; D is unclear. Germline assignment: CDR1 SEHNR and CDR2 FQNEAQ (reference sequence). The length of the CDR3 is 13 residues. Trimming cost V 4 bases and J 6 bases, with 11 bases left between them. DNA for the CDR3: TGTGCCAGCAGCTCGCCCGGATCTGATACGCAGTATTTT. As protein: CASSSPGSDTQYF.

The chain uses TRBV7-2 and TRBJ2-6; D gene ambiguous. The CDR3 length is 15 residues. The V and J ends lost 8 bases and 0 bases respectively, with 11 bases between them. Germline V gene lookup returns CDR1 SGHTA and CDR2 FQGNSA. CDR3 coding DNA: TGTACCAGCTCCACGGGCGTCTCTGGGGCCAACGTCCTGACTTTC. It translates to CTSSTGVSGANVLTF.

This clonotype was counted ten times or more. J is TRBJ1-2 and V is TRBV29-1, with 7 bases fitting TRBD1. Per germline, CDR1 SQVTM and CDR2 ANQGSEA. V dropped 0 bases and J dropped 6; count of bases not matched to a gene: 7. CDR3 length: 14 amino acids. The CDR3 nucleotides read TGCAGCGTTGAAGAACAGGGGAGGAGGGATGGCTACACCTTC. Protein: CSVEEQGRRDGYTF.

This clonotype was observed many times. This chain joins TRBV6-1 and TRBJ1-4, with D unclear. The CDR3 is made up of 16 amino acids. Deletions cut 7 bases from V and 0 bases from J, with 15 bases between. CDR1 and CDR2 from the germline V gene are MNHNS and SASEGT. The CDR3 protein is CASTRATLATNEKLFF. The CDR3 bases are TGTGCCAGCACTCGGGCTACCCTTGCAACTAATGAAAAACTGTTTTTT.

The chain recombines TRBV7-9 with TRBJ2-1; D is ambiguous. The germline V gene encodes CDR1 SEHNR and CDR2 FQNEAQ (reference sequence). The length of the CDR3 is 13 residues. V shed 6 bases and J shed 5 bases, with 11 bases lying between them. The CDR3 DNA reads TGTGCCAGCAGTCCCATTCCCAACAATGAGCAGTTCTTC. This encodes CASSPIPNNEQFF.

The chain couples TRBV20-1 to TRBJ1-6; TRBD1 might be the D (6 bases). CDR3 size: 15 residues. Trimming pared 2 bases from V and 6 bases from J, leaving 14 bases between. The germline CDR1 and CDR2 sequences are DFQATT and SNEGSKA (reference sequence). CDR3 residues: CSARPGATINSPLHF. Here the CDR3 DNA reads TGCAGTGCTAGACCGGGGGCGACTATTAATTCACCCCTCCACTTT.

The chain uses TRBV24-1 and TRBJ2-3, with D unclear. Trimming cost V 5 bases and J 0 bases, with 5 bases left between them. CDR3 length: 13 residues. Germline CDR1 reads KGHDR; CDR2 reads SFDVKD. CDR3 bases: TGTGCCACCAGTGCCCTCAGCACAGATACGCAGTATTTT. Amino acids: CATSALSTDTQYF.

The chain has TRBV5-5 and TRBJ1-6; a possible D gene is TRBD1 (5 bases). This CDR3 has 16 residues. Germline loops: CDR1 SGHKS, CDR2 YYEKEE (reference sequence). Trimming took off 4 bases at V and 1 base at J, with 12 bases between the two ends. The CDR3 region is CASSPAGQSYNSPLHF. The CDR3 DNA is TGTGCCAGCAGCCCGGCAGGGCAGTCCTATAATTCACCCCTCCACTTT.